This T cell receptor (beta chain) was sequenced for a study of T cell responses to AZD1222 COVID-19 vaccine. With regard to this clone: Its antigen is unknown.

V was trimmed by 8 bases and J by 4 bases, leaving 15 bases between them. Per germline, CDR1 LGHDT and CDR2 YNNKEL (reference sequence). The CDR3 has 15 residues. Study-wide points: Among AZD1222 vaccinees, only five to seven were seropositive at baseline. Possibly, clonal diversity was underestimated; donors were largely white British and included more females. Spike-specific TCR breadth and depth went up after people got two AZD1222 doses. Spike regions recognized by vaccine-associated CD4 TCRs spanned the protein, led by 160-218 and 743-854.

The method was immunoSEQ multiplex PCR; TCRdb's version includes in-frame clones alone and lacks a portion of them. The sample consists of 130,000 to 150,000 clones, around nine tenths of them appearing once. The source is an adult in good health. The genes are TRBV3-1 (or the pseudogene TRBV3-2) and TRBJ1-6, with D possibly being TRBD1 (6 bases). Sequencing was performed on peripheral blood, taken on day 0 of MenACWY control vaccination. DNA of the CDR3: TGTGCCAGCTCGGGGAGGGGGGTTTATAATTCACCCCTCCACTTT. It encodes CASSGRGVYNSPLHF.